Presented here are 27 T cell receptor beta chains from one specimen sequenced in a study of HIV-infected children after antiretroviral therapy interruption (dated by TCRdb to the late 2010s). The method was 3' RACE. The run used an Illumina MiSeq. TCR libraries were generated from RNA by a 3' RACE protocol incorporating unique molecular identifiers so that PCR amplification bias could be corrected. TCRdb trimmed the raw reads at Q25, called clones with MiXCR and kept productive beta chains. CDR3 protein duplicates are merged, each entry listing the most common genes and DNA. The sample contains more than 85,000 distinct CDR3 sequences, approximately 6.9% of them found a single time. The top ten clonotypes cover around 1.1% of the sample. This specimen's treatment or condition label, per the study, means: PENTA 11 planned treatment interruption arm or continuous ART arm. The sequencing used CD45RA+ CD4+ T cells from PBMCs, pooled from several time points, collected from a donor given antiretroviral therapy, either interrupted or continuous. This sample's cell subset or site label indicates: naive CD4+ CD45RA+ CD45RO- T cells. The receptors were gathered from a pool of human donors with HIV.

This clonotype turned up a few times. V gene TRBV19 combines with J gene TRBJ1-5; a weak D match, TRBD1 (6 bases). Germline lookup yields CDR1 LNHDA and CDR2 SQIVND (reference sequence). This CDR3 has 16 residues. V was cut by 6 bases and J by 5 bases, with 20 bases left in between. CDR3 in DNA: TGTGCCAGTAGGATTCCTGGGGGGCACCTTTATCAGCCCCAGCATTTT. Its translation is CASRIPGGHLYQPQHF.

The chain couples TRBV6-2 or TRBV6-3 to TRBJ2-3; 14 bases are a match to TRBD2. The length of the CDR3 is 18 residues. Germline V gene sequence: CDR1 MNHEY, CDR2 SVGEGT. V dropped 6 bases and J dropped 4; count of bases not matched to a gene: 12. Here the CDR3 DNA reads TGTGCCAGCAGCAAAGGACTAGCGGGAGGAGTTTCGGCAGATACGCAGTATTTT. This encodes CASSKGLAGGVSADTQYF.

Many counts were recorded for this clonotype. The chain joins TRBV7-2 to TRBJ2-7; no firm D call. The CDR3 is 13 residues long. Trimming took 5 bases from V and 2 from J, leaving 10 bases between them. Germline lookup yields CDR1 SGHTA and CDR2 FQGNSA. CDR3 coding DNA: TGTGCCAGCAGCCCGCGGCCTCCCTACGAGCAGTACTTC. Amino acids: CASSPRPPYEQYF. Looking up the rest from reference TRBV7-2 and TRBJ2-7 gives the full variable domain: GAGVSQSPSNKVTEKGKDVELRCDPISGHTALYWYRQSLGQGLEFLIYFQGNSAPDKSGLPSDRFSAERTGGSVSTLTIQRTQQEDSAVYLCASSPRPPYEQYFGPGTRLTVT.

The table lists this clonotype with many counts. V is TRBV12-3 or TRBV12-4 and J is TRBJ1-5; possible D gene TRBD1, 6 bases. V lost 5 bases to trimming and J lost 0 bases, with 11 bases between them. The CDR3 length is 15 residues. The CDR3 protein is CASSNSGASNQPQHF. The CDR3 nucleotides are TGTGCCAGCAGTAACTCAGGGGCTAGCAATCAGCCCCAGCATTTT.

This clonotype has at least ten counts. This chain uses TRBV7-2 with TRBJ1-1, with D tentatively TRBD1 (5 bases). The germline CDR1 and CDR2 sequences are SGHTA and FQGNSA. CDR3 length: 14 residues. Trimming removed 1 base at V and 6 bases at J, with 12 bases between. CDR3 protein: CASSLGGVLAEAFF. As DNA, the CDR3 is TGTGCCAGCAGCTTAGGAGGGGTTCTGGCTGAAGCTTTCTTT.

The rearrangement uses TRBV9 and TRBJ1-1, with 7 bases matching TRBD1. The junction had 6 bases not matched to a gene; V was cut back by 3 bases and J by 4 bases. The CDR3 runs to 14 residues. The V gene's germline CDR1 is SGDLS and CDR2 YYNGEE. The CDR3 nucleotides are TGTGCCAGCAGCGGAGGGACAGCCTTCACTGAAGCTTTCTTT. Translation gives CASSGGTAFTEAFF.

This clonotype was seen at least ten times. This chain joins TRBV19 and TRBJ1-1; 9 bases agree with TRBD1. This CDR3 has 15 amino acids. The germline V gene encodes CDR1 LNHDA and CDR2 SQIVND (reference sequence). Losses at the gene ends were 3 bases for V and 1 base for J; bases not matched to a gene: 3. CDR3 coding DNA: TGTGCCAGTAGTATCCCGGGACAGGGGAACACTGAAGCTTTCTTT. This codes for CASSIPGQGNTEAFF.

This clonotype was recorded at least ten times. The J gene is TRBJ1-2, the V gene TRBV30, with 11 bases matching TRBD1. The CDR3 spans 21 residues. Germline V gives CDR1 GTSNPN, CDR2 SVGIG (reference sequence). The V gene end was trimmed by 3 bases and the J gene end by 0 bases; junction bases not matched to a gene: 21. For the CDR3, the DNA is TGTGCCTGGAGCCCTGGGCGATCCTTTTGGGGGACAGGGGGAGCTAACTATGGCTACACCTTC. This sequence encodes CAWSPGRSFWGTGGANYGYTF.

The table lists this clonotype with a count of one. The J gene is TRBJ2-2, the V gene TRBV28, with 12 bases that match TRBD1. J was trimmed by 4 bases and V by 6 bases; bases with no gene match: 9. The CDR3 length is 17 residues. CDR1 is MDHEN and CDR2 is SYDVKM in the germline V gene. The CDR3 DNA reads TGTGCCAGCAGGGAACCGGGACAGGGGGCGGGCACCGGGGAGCTGTTTTTT. Protein: CASREPGQGAGTGELFF.

In the case of this clonotype: Since a much larger clone is just one base distant, this may be a read error. The genes are TRBV12-3 or TRBV12-4 and TRBJ2-1; TRBD2 matches 11 bases. The CDR3 is 18 residues long. V was pared by 2 bases and J by 2 bases, with 8 bases of the junction left unmatched. CDR3 DNA: TGTGCCAGCAGTTTATACCTTAGCGGGAGGGCACCCTACAATGAGCAGTTCTTC. Protein sequence: CASSLYLSGRAPYNEQFF.

This clonotype has ten or more counts. V and J are TRBV7-2 and TRBJ1-1, with D possibly matching TRBD1 (5 bases). The CDR3 has 15 residues. Trimming took 2 bases from V and 6 from J, leaving 16 bases between them. Germline lookup yields CDR1 SGHTA and CDR2 FQGNSA. The CDR3 DNA follows: TGTGCCAGCAGCTTAAGTGCAGGGAAGGCTTCTGAAGCTTTCTTT. Protein sequence: CASSLSAGKASEAFF. The complete variable domain, with remaining parts taken from reference TRBV7-2 and TRBJ1-1, reads GAGVSQSPSNKVTEKGKDVELRCDPISGHTALYWYRQSLGQGLEFLIYFQGNSAPDKSGLPSDRFSAERTGGSVSTLTIQRTQQEDSAVYLCASSLSAGKASEAFFGQGTRLTVV.

This chain joins TRBV20-1 and TRBJ1-1; D uncertain. CDR3 length: 12 amino acids. The V and J ends lost 3 bases and 4 bases respectively, with 9 bases between them. Germline V gene sequence: CDR1 DFQATT, CDR2 SNEGSKA (reference sequence). The CDR3 nucleotides are TGCAGTGCTAGGCGGCAGGTCACTGAAGCTTTCTTT. Protein: CSARRQVTEAFF.

The V gene is TRBV19, the J gene TRBJ2-3; 11 bases agree with TRBD1. Germline V lookup: CDR1 LNHDA, CDR2 SQIVND (reference sequence). The V gene end was trimmed by 5 bases and the J gene end by 3 bases; junction bases not matched to a gene: 7. The CDR3 spans 16 residues. In DNA, the CDR3 is TGTGCCAGTAGTCCCCGGGGGACAGGGGGTACAGATACGCAGTATTTT. Translation gives CASSPRGTGGTDTQYF.

This clonotype was counted many times. The chain uses TRBV12-3 or TRBV12-4 and TRBJ1-1, with 10 bases aligning to TRBD1. With V trimmed by 3 bases and J by 5 bases, 6 bases remained unmatched. The CDR3 extends over 15 amino acids. The CDR3 is CASSFGWDRGTEAFF. CDR3 bases: TGTGCCAGCAGTTTTGGTTGGGACAGGGGTACTGAAGCTTTCTTT.

This clonotype was found many times. The chain couples TRBV20-1 to TRBJ1-1; 7 bases agree with TRBD1. The V gene end was trimmed by 2 bases and the J gene end by 1 base; junction bases not matched to a gene: 1. Germline-derived CDR1 and CDR2 are DFQATT and SNEGSKA (reference sequence). This CDR3 spans 13 amino acids. CDR3 loop: CSARRTGNTEAFF. The CDR3 DNA is TGCAGTGCTAGACGGACAGGGAACACTGAAGCTTTCTTT.

This chain joins TRBV7-6 and TRBJ2-3; 12 nucleotides match TRBD1. The germline CDR1 and CDR2 sequences are SGHVS and FNYEAQ. The CDR3 runs 18 residues. Losses at the gene ends were 0 bases for V and 0 bases for J; bases not matched to a gene: 4. The CDR3 DNA sequence: TGTGCCAGCAGCTTAGCCGGGACAGGGGGCCGAAGCACAGATACGCAGTATTTT. Its protein is CASSLAGTGGRSTDTQYF.

This clonotype was seen a few times. One end of the junction varies from germline; a read error may be responsible. The V gene is TRBV2, the J gene TRBJ2-7; 8 nucleotides line up with TRBD1. The CDR3 sequence is 10 residues long. Germline loops: CDR1 SNHLY, CDR2 FYNNEI. This CDR3 reads CASRTGQELF. The CDR3 DNA reads TGTGCCAGCAGGACGGGACAGGAGCTTTTC.

The table lists this clonotype with a few counts. A much larger clone lies a single base off, so this may be a read error. The chain is built from TRBV18 and TRBJ2-3; 7 bases agree with TRBD1. Germline CDR1 is KGHSH and CDR2 is LQKENI. Germline trimming cut 5 bases from V and 5 bases from J; bases unmatched to any gene: 13. The CDR3 totals 16 residues. Here the CDR3 reads CASSWTTGPRGDTQYF. CDR3 DNA: TGTGCCAGCTCATGGACGACAGGGCCAAGGGGAGATACGCAGTATTTT.

This clonotype was picked up many times. The V call is TRBV19, the J call TRBJ1-4; 7 positions match TRBD1. The V gene's germline CDR1 is LNHDA and CDR2 SQIVND (reference sequence). The CDR3 sequence is 14 residues long. The trim removed 7 bases at V and 3 bases at J, leaving 5 bases unmatched. CDR3 amino acids: CASNQGQPNEKLFF. The CDR3 DNA is TGTGCCAGTAACCAGGGACAGCCTAATGAAAAACTGTTTTTT.

This clonotype was found many times. The chain carries TRBV29-1 and TRBJ1-1; 7 positions match TRBD1. The V segment lost 6 bases and the J segment 4 bases; nucleotides outside the gene matches: 11. The CDR3 has 14 residues. From germline, CDR1 is SQVTM and CDR2 ANQGSEA. CDR3 sequence: CSVIKTGWGTEAFF. The DNA of the CDR3 is TGCAGCGTGATCAAGACAGGGTGGGGCACTGAAGCTTTCTTT.

This clonotype was recorded many times. The chain recombines TRBV28 with TRBJ1-5, with TRBD1 identical over 8 bases. Germline assignment: CDR1 MDHEN and CDR2 SYDVKM. This CDR3 contains 16 residues. The ends lost 4 bases at V and 4 bases at J; junction bases unmatched: 9. In DNA form, the CDR3 reads TGTGCCAGCAGTTCGTCCGGACAGGGTTTAAATCAGCCCCAGCATTTT. Translation gives CASSSSGQGLNQPQHF.

This clonotype appeared many times. The chain uses TRBV7-9 and TRBJ2-5; 10 nucleotides match TRBD2. Germline values: CDR1 SEHNR, CDR2 FQNEAQ (reference sequence). CDR3 length: 17 amino acids. Trimming removed 1 base from V and 3 bases from J; junction bases left unmatched: 8. As DNA, the CDR3 is TGTGCCAGCAGCTTAGGAGCTAGCGGGGGACCCGAAGAGACCCAGTACTTC. Protein sequence: CASSLGASGGPEETQYF.

This clonotype was observed a handful of times. The chain combines TRBV19 with TRBJ2-7; TRBD2 agrees at 9 bases. The germline V gene has CDR1 LNHDA and CDR2 SQIVND (reference sequence). Unmatched junction bases numbered 17, after V lost 5 bases and J lost 6 bases. There are 17 residues in the CDR3. CDR3 coding DNA: TGTGCCAGTAGTCCTAGCTGGTTAGCGGGAGATGGTCGCGAGCAGTACTTC. Translated: CASSPSWLAGDGREQYF.

This clonotype was picked up many times. This chain connects TRBV12-3 or TRBV12-4 to TRBJ1-1, with 7 bases that match TRBD1. This CDR3 is built from 19 residues. The V segment lost 7 bases and the J segment 1 base; nucleotides outside the gene matches: 21. CDR3 DNA sequence: TGTGCCAGCACTCGAATACTTTTGGGAGGGGGACAGTGGAACACTGAAGCTTTCTTT. Translating gives CASTRILLGGGQWNTEAFF.

This clonotype occurred many times. V is TRBV20-1 and J is TRBJ1-1, with D maybe TRBD1 (6 bases). CDR1 and CDR2 (germline): DFQATT, SNEGSKA (reference sequence). With 5 bases removed from V and 3 bases from J, the gap between germline ends came to 16 bases. The length of the CDR3 is 14 residues. The CDR3 region is CSAGRGGVDTEAFF. For the CDR3, the DNA is TGCAGTGCTGGAAGAGGGGGGGTCGACACTGAAGCTTTCTTT.

Many counts were recorded for this clonotype. The J gene is TRBJ2-1, the V gene TRBV29-1, with D unclear. Germline V lookup: CDR1 SQVTM, CDR2 ANQGSEA. The CDR3 has 14 amino acids. Trimming took off 6 bases at V and 2 bases at J, with 14 bases between the two ends. The CDR3 DNA follows: TGCAGCGTCGAGGATGCCCTCCCCTACAATGAGCAGTTCTTC. Residues: CSVEDALPYNEQFF.

This clonotype was seen at least ten times. The genes are TRBV12-3 or TRBV12-4 and TRBJ2-3; TRBD2 is a possible D gene (6 bases). Trimming took off 8 bases at V and 2 bases at J, with 17 bases between the two ends. The CDR3 runs to 15 residues. DNA of the CDR3: TGTGCCAGCGGGGGGAGAGGTCTAGTCACAGATACGCAGTATTTT. It specifies CASGGRGLVTDTQYF.